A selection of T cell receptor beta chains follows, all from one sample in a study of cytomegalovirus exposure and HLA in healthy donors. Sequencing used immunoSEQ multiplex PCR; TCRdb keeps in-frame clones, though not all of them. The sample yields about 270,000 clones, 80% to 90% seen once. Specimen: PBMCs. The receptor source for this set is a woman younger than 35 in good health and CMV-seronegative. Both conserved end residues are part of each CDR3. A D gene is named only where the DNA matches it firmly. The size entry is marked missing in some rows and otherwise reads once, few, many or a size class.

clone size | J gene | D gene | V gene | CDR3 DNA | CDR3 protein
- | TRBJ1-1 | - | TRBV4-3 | TGCGCTAGCGGACAGCGGAACACTGAAGCTTTCTTT | CASGQRNTEAFF
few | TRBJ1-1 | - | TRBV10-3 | TGTGCCATCACTACACAGGGTAACACTGAAGCTTTCTTT | CAITTQGNTEAFF
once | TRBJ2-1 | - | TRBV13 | TGTGCCAGCAAACAGGGATCCTACAATGAGCAGTTCTTC | CASKQGSYNEQFF
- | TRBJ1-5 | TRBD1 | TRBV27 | TGTGCCAGCAGTCCCCAGACAGGGGGCAATCAGCCCCAGCATTTT | CASSPQTGGNQPQHF
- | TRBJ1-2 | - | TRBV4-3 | TGCGCCAGCAGTCCCGAGATGGGGGGTAGGGCTAACTATGGCTACACCTTC | CASSPEMGGRANYGYTF
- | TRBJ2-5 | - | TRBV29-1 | TGCAGCGTTCGTCGGGACCCTGCGGGGCAAGAGACCCAGTACTTC | CSVRRDPAGQETQYF
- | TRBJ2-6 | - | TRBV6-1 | TGTGCCAGCACCTTCCAGGACTCTGGGGCCAACGTCCTGACTTTC | CASTFQDSGANVLTF
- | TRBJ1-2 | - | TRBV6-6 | TGTGCCAGCAGCCTCGACAGCTACTATGGCTACACCTTC | CASSLDSYYGYTF
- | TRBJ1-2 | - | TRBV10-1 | TGCGCCAGCAGTGCCGGGGGCTATGGCTACACCTTC | CASSAGGYGYTF
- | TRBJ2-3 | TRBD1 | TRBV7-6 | TGTGCCAGCAGCCCACGTCCGGGACAGGGTAGCACAGATACGCAGTATTTT | CASSPRPGQGSTDTQYF
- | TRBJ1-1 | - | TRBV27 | TGTGCCAGCAGGAGACAGATCGACACTGAAGCTTTCTTT | CASRRQIDTEAFF
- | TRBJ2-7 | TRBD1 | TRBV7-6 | TGTGCCAGCAGCTTAGGGTGGGGGACAGACTCCTACGAGCAGTACTTC | CASSLGWGTDSYEQYF
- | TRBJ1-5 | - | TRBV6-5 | TGTGCCAGCAGCTTTGACAGGAATAGCAATCAGCCCCAGCATTTT | CASSFDRNSNQPQHF
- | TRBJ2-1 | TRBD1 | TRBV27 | TGTGCCAGCGGAAAAGGGACAGGGGGGAACAATGAGCAGTTCTTC | CASGKGTGGNNEQFF
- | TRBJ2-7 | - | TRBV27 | TGTGCCAGCAGTTTATTCCGGGTATCCCCCTACGAGCAGTACTTC | CASSLFRVSPYEQYF
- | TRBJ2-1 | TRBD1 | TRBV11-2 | TGTGCCAGCAGCTTGGGACAGGGAAATGAGCAGTTCTTC | CASSLGQGNEQFF
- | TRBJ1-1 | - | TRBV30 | TGTGCCTGGAGTGTACACAACACTGAAGCTTTCTTT | CAWSVHNTEAFF
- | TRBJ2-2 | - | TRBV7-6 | TGTGCCAGCAGCTTACTTCAGGGCTTCGGGGAGCTGTTTTTT | CASSLLQGFGELFF
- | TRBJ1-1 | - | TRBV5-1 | TGCGCCAGCAGCTTCACGTCGGGGGGGACTGAAGCTTTCTTT | CASSFTSGGTEAFF
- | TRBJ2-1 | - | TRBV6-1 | TGTGCCAGCAAGCCGGCCGGGAGCCTCAATGAGCAGTTCTTC | CASKPAGSLNEQFF
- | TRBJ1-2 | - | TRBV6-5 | TGTGCCAGCAGTATCTCCCCGGAGCTATTCTATGGCTACACCTTC | CASSISPELFYGYTF
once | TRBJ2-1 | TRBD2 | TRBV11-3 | TGTGCCAGCAGCTTAGAGCTAGCGGGATTCTCCTACAATGAGCAGTTCTTC | CASSLELAGFSYNEQFF
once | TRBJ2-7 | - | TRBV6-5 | TGTGCCAGCTCAATGACAGGACGGAGCTACGAGCAGTACTTC | CASSMTGRSYEQYF
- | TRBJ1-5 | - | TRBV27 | TGTGCCAGCAGGGGGGGGGTAAGCAATCAGCCCCAGCATTTT | CASRGGVSNQPQHF
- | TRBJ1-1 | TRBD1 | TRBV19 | TGTGCCAGCGGGAGACAGGGTGTGGGGACTGAAGCTTTCTTT | CASGRQGVGTEAFF
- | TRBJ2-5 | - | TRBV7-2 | TGTGCCAGCAGCTTAGTACTAGCTGAGACCCAGTACTTC | CASSLVLAETQYF
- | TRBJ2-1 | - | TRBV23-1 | TGCGCCAGCAGGTACTCCTACAATGAGCAGTTCTTC | CASRYSYNEQFF
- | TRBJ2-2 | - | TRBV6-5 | TGTGCCAGCAGTTACGGAGCTAACACCGGGGAGCTGTTTTTT | CASSYGANTGELFF
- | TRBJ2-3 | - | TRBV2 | TGTGCCAGCATTCACCTAGAGTCAGATACGCAGTATTTT | CASIHLESDTQYF
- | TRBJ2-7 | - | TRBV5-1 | TGCGCCAGCAGCTTCGGGGATTTATATTACGAGCAGTACTTC | CASSFGDLYYEQYF
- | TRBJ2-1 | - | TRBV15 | TGTGCCACCAGCAGGTACATACCCGGGAGTTCCTACAATGAGCAGTTCTTC | CATSRYIPGSSYNEQFF
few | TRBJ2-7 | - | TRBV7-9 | TGTGCCAGCAGCCTAAACAGGCGCCCCTACGAGCAGTACTTC | CASSLNRRPYEQYF
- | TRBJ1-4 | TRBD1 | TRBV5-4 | TGTGCCAGCAGCTTAGGGACAGCAACTAATGAAAAACTGTTTTTT | CASSLGTATNEKLFF
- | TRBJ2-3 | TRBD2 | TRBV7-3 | TGTGCCAGCAGCTTCCGTGCGGGGGGGACCCTGAATTTT | CASSFRAGGTLNF
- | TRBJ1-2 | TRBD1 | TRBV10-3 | TGTGCCATCAGAGAACAGGGGGCAGAGGCCTATGGCTACACCTTC | CAIREQGAEAYGYTF
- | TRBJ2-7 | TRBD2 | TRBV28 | TGTGCCAGCAGTCTGACCACTCCGGGAGGGCAGTACTTC | CASSLTTPGGQYF
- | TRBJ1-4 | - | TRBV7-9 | TGTGCCAGCAGCTCCTACTATGAGGACCGGGAAGAAAAACTGTTTTTT | CASSSYYEDREEKLFF
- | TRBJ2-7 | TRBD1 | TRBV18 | TGTGCCAGCTCACCCGGGACAGGGTACGAGCAGTACTTC | CASSPGTGYEQYF
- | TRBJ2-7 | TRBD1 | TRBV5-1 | TGCGCCAGCAGCTTAGAACAGGGGGCGACGGGTGAGCAGTACTTC | CASSLEQGATGEQYF
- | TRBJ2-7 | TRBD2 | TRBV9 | TGTGCCAGCAGCGCAGCGGGAGGGCCTTACGAGCAGTACTTC | CASSAAGGPYEQYF
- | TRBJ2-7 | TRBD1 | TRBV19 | TGTGCCAGTAGTTTGACAGGGGCCCGCTACGAGCAGTACTTC | CASSLTGARYEQYF
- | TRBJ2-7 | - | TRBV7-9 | TGTGCCAGCAGCTTCGACAGTAACTACGAGCAGTACTTC | CASSFDSNYEQYF
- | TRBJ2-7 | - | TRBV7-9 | TGTGCCAGCAGCCGACCCGGGGGTAGCCACTACGAGCAGTACTTC | CASSRPGGSHYEQYF